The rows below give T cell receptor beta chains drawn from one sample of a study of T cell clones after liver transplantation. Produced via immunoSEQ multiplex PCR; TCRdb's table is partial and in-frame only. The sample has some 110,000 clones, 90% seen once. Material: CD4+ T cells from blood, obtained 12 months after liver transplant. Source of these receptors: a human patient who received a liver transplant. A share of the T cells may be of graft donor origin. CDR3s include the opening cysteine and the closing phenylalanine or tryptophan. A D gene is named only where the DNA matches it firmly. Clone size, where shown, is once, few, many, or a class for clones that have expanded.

cdr3_aa: CASSLVSGGIGNYGYTF; cdr3_nt: TGTGCCAGCAGCTTAGTTTCAGGCGGAATTGGTAACTATGGCTACACCTTC; j_call: TRBJ1-2; cdr3_length: 17; v_call: TRBV7-8; d_call: NA; clone_size: once
cdr3_aa: CASSMTGQGYNEQFF; cdr3_nt: TGTGCCAGTAGTATGACGGGACAGGGCTACAATGAGCAGTTCTTC; j_call: TRBJ2-1; cdr3_length: 15; v_call: TRBV19; d_call: TRBD1; clone_size: NA
cdr3_aa: CASSPGTSGYNEQFF; cdr3_nt: TGCGCCAGCAGCCCGGGGACTAGCGGATACAATGAGCAGTTCTTC; j_call: TRBJ2-1; cdr3_length: 15; v_call: TRBV4-3; d_call: TRBD2; clone_size: NA
cdr3_aa: CASSIEGSGRANTGELFF; cdr3_nt: TGTGCCAGTAGTATAGAAGGCAGCGGGAGAGCGAACACCGGGGAGCTGTTTTTT; j_call: TRBJ2-2; cdr3_length: 18; v_call: TRBV19; d_call: TRBD2; clone_size: NA
cdr3_aa: CASSVALDSTQYF; cdr3_nt: TGTGCCAGCAGCGTAGCTCTCGACTCAACCCAGTACTTC; j_call: TRBJ2-5; cdr3_length: 13; v_call: TRBV9; d_call: NA; clone_size: NA
cdr3_aa: CASSEGGGFGQPQHF; cdr3_nt: TGTGCCAGCAGTGAAGGGGGAGGTTTCGGTCAGCCCCAGCATTTT; j_call: TRBJ1-5; cdr3_length: 15; v_call: TRBV6-1; d_call: NA; clone_size: few
cdr3_aa: CASSRQGGNTEAFF; cdr3_nt: TGTGCCAGCTCTCGACAGGGTGGGAACACTGAAGCTTTCTTT; j_call: TRBJ1-1; cdr3_length: 14; v_call: TRBV18; d_call: TRBD1; clone_size: NA
cdr3_aa: CASSPIGAPNTEAFF; cdr3_nt: TGTGCCAGCTCACCGATTGGGGCGCCGAACACTGAAGCTTTCTTT; j_call: TRBJ1-1; cdr3_length: 15; v_call: TRBV18; d_call: NA; clone_size: NA
cdr3_aa: CASSRGSEKLFF; cdr3_nt: TGTGCCAGCAGTAGGGGAAGTGAAAAACTGTTTTTT; j_call: TRBJ1-4; cdr3_length: 12; v_call: TRBV28; d_call: NA; clone_size: NA
cdr3_aa: CASSIERHTTGELFF; cdr3_nt: TGTGCCAGTAGTATAGAAAGGCATACCACCGGGGAGCTGTTTTTT; j_call: TRBJ2-2; cdr3_length: 15; v_call: TRBV19; d_call: NA; clone_size: NA
cdr3_aa: CASSFGTGRDTEAFF; cdr3_nt: TGTGCCAGCAGCTTTGGGACAGGGAGGGACACTGAAGCTTTCTTT; j_call: TRBJ1-1; cdr3_length: 15; v_call: TRBV5-4; d_call: TRBD1; clone_size: NA
cdr3_aa: CASSVTEANTGELFF; cdr3_nt: TGTGCCAGCAGCGTTACGGAGGCGAACACCGGGGAGCTGTTTTTT; j_call: TRBJ2-2; cdr3_length: 15; v_call: TRBV9; d_call: NA; clone_size: NA
cdr3_aa: CSVEAAGGPEAFF; cdr3_nt: TGCAGCGTTGAAGCGGCCGGGGGCCCTGAAGCTTTCTTT; j_call: TRBJ1-1; cdr3_length: 13; v_call: TRBV29-1; d_call: NA; clone_size: once
cdr3_aa: CAISDGQGKETQYF; cdr3_nt: TGTGCCATCAGTGACGGACAGGGAAAAGAGACCCAGTACTTC; j_call: TRBJ2-5; cdr3_length: 14; v_call: TRBV10-3; d_call: TRBD1; clone_size: NA
cdr3_aa: CASSSTPGDNEQFF; cdr3_nt: TGTGCCAGCAGCTCAACCCCAGGGGACAATGAGCAGTTCTTC; j_call: TRBJ2-1; cdr3_length: 14; v_call: TRBV7-9; d_call: NA; clone_size: NA
cdr3_aa: CSVGSGPHEQYF; cdr3_nt: TGCAGCGTTGGGTCAGGGCCTCACGAGCAGTACTTC; j_call: TRBJ2-7; cdr3_length: 12; v_call: TRBV29-1; d_call: NA; clone_size: NA
cdr3_aa: CASSSDGGGGAQPQHF; cdr3_nt: TGTGCCAGCTCCTCTGACGGGGGAGGTGGTGCTCAGCCCCAGCATTTT; j_call: TRBJ1-5; cdr3_length: 16; v_call: TRBV18; d_call: NA; clone_size: NA
cdr3_aa: CASSQTESLGELFF; cdr3_nt: TGTGCCAGCTCGCAAACGGAGAGTCTGGGGGAGCTGTTTTTT; j_call: TRBJ2-2; cdr3_length: 14; v_call: TRBV18; d_call: NA; clone_size: NA
cdr3_aa: CASSVGPGGDTQYF; cdr3_nt: TGTGCCAGCAGCGTAGGTCCGGGAGGAGATACGCAGTATTTT; j_call: TRBJ2-3; cdr3_length: 14; v_call: TRBV9; d_call: TRBD2; clone_size: NA
cdr3_aa: CASGSSGSAFF; cdr3_nt: TGTGCTAGTGGTTCTTCGGGTTCGGCTTTCTTT; j_call: TRBJ1-1; cdr3_length: 11; v_call: TRBV12-5; d_call: NA; clone_size: NA
cdr3_aa: CASSLERGQTDTQYF; cdr3_nt: TGCGCCAGCAGCTTGGAGCGGGGTCAGACAGATACGCAGTATTTT; j_call: TRBJ2-3; cdr3_length: 15; v_call: TRBV5-1; d_call: TRBD2; clone_size: NA
cdr3_aa: CASSPHLLRTGPDEQYF; cdr3_nt: TGTGCCAGCAGCCCCCACCTCCTCCGGACAGGGCCCGACGAGCAGTACTTC; j_call: TRBJ2-7; cdr3_length: 17; v_call: TRBV7-3; d_call: TRBD1; clone_size: NA
cdr3_aa: CASSPRTGSVYEQYF; cdr3_nt: TGTGCCAGCTCACCAAGGACCGGGAGCGTCTACGAGCAGTACTTC; j_call: TRBJ2-7; cdr3_length: 15; v_call: TRBV18; d_call: NA; clone_size: NA
cdr3_aa: CATSRGGTGGYNEQFF; cdr3_nt: TGTGCCACCAGCAGGGGAGGGACAGGGGGATACAATGAGCAGTTCTTC; j_call: TRBJ2-1; cdr3_length: 16; v_call: TRBV15; d_call: TRBD1; clone_size: NA
cdr3_aa: CASSTIIGAAAFF; cdr3_nt: TGTGCCAGCAGCACAATAATAGGGGCCGCCGCTTTCTTT; j_call: TRBJ1-1; cdr3_length: 13; v_call: TRBV11-3; d_call: NA; clone_size: NA
cdr3_aa: CASSLTSSLADGYTF; cdr3_nt: TGTGCCAGCAGCTTAACCTCGTCCTTGGCCGATGGCTACACCTTC; j_call: TRBJ1-2; cdr3_length: 15; v_call: TRBV7-3; d_call: NA; clone_size: NA
cdr3_aa: CASSLKDGNTEAFF; cdr3_nt: TGTGCCAGCTCACTAAAGGACGGGAACACTGAAGCTTTCTTT; j_call: TRBJ1-1; cdr3_length: 14; v_call: TRBV18; d_call: NA; clone_size: NA
cdr3_aa: CASRPDGTEAFF; cdr3_nt: TGTGCCAGCAGACCGGACGGGACTGAAGCTTTCTTT; j_call: TRBJ1-1; cdr3_length: 12; v_call: TRBV7-2; d_call: NA; clone_size: NA
cdr3_aa: CASRLGSSGANVLTF; cdr3_nt: TGTGCCAGCAGGCTAGGTTCTTCTGGGGCCAACGTCCTGACTTTC; j_call: TRBJ2-6; cdr3_length: 15; v_call: TRBV6-5; d_call: NA; clone_size: NA
cdr3_aa: CASIGTASGNTIYF; cdr3_nt: TGTGCCAGCATCGGGACGGCCTCTGGAAACACCATATATTTT; j_call: TRBJ1-3; cdr3_length: 14; v_call: TRBV11-2; d_call: NA; clone_size: NA
cdr3_aa: CASSPPGQGLYEQYF; cdr3_nt: TGTGCCAGCAGTCCTCCGGGACAGGGCCTCTACGAGCAGTACTTC; j_call: TRBJ2-7; cdr3_length: 15; v_call: TRBV28; d_call: TRBD1; clone_size: NA
cdr3_aa: CASSDSGGSYNEQFF; cdr3_nt: TGTGCCAGCAGTGATAGCGGGGGGTCCTACAATGAGCAGTTCTTC; j_call: TRBJ2-1; cdr3_length: 15; v_call: TRBV2; d_call: TRBD2; clone_size: few